Listed here are 26 T cell receptor beta chains from one sample, sequenced in a study of technical replicates of blood from a few donors. Clones were sequenced by immunoSEQ multiplex PCR, and TCRdb holds only the in-frame ones, with some missing. Of some 66,000 clones in the sample, approximately 90% are singletons; the top ten hold roughly 4.6%. The sample consisted of PBMCs. The receptors shown here come from a human donor in good health. Some clones in this sample may be carry-over from other donors' samples.

The V and J genes are TRBV19 and TRBJ2-2, with TRBD2 matching 7 bases. Germline V gene sequence: CDR1 LNHDA, CDR2 SQIVND (reference sequence). The CDR3 is 14 amino acids. With V trimmed by 3 bases and J by 7 bases, 5 bases remained unmatched. CDR3 protein: CASSIIPGGGELFF. In DNA form, the CDR3 reads TGTGCCAGTAGTATCATTCCGGGGGGCGGGGAGCTGTTTTTT.

This clone was seen once. Here the CDR3 reads CASSFREGETQYF. CDR3 DNA sequence: TGTGCCAGCAGTTTTAGGGAGGGTGAGACCCAGTACTTC. The V call is TRBV27, the J call TRBJ2-5; 7 bases agree with TRBD2. Per germline, CDR1 MNHEY and CDR2 SMNVEV (reference sequence). J lost 5 bases, V lost 3 bases, and 3 bases had no gene match. This CDR3 region has 13 residues.

CDR3 DNA: TGCAGCTACGGGTCATCGTACAATGAGCAGTTCTTC. Translation gives CSYGSSYNEQFF. The chain uses TRBV29-1 and TRBJ2-1; D is ambiguous. This CDR3 is built from 12 residues. Per the germline V gene, CDR1 is SQVTM and CDR2 is ANQGSEA. Deletions cut 8 bases from V and 4 bases from J, with 12 bases between.

Only one count was recorded for this clone. The chain links TRBV2 to TRBJ2-7; 13 bases line up with TRBD2. V shed 6 bases and J 8 bases; nucleotides not matched to a gene: 1. Germline loops: CDR1 SNHLY, CDR2 FYNNEI. The CDR3 loop spans 12 amino acids. CDR3 DNA sequence: TGTGCCAGCAGGGGACTAGCGGGGCAGCAGTACTTC. This translates into CASRGLAGQQYF. Combining the CDR3 with reference TRBV2 and TRBJ2-7 gives the whole variable domain EPEVTQTPSHQVTQMGQEVILRCVPISNHLYFYWYRQILGQKVEFLVSFYNNEISEKSEIFDDQFSVERPDGSNFTLKIRSTKLEDSAMYFCASRGLAGQQYFGPGTRLTVT.

The rearrangement uses TRBV19 and TRBJ2-1; 7 positions match TRBD2. Germline V gene data show CDR1 as LNHDA and CDR2 as SQIVND (reference sequence). The CDR3 sequence is 15 residues long. V shed 10 bases and J 8 bases; nucleotides not matched to a gene: 17. The CDR3 coding sequence is TGTGCCATTCCCTCCCCTCGCGGGAGTGGAGATGAGCAGTTCTTC. It specifies CAIPSPRGSGDEQFF.

This clone has just one count. The gene calls are TRBV15 and TRBJ2-2, with 11 bases fitting TRBD1. This CDR3 region has 16 residues. The germline CDR1 and CDR2 sequences are LNHNV and YYDKDF (reference sequence). V shed 5 bases and J 5 bases; nucleotides not matched to a gene: 7. CDR3 loop: CATSRRTGGETGELFF. For the CDR3, the DNA is TGTGCCACCAGCCGCAGGACAGGGGGCGAGACCGGGGAGCTGTTTTTT.

The genes are TRBV9 and TRBJ2-2, with 7 bases aligning to TRBD1. The CDR3 runs to 15 residues. Germline CDR1 is SGDLS and CDR2 is YYNGEE. Trimming removed 5 bases from V and 4 bases from J; junction bases left unmatched: 8. Here the CDR3 reads CASSAGGMGTGELFF. CDR3 coding DNA: TGTGCCAGCAGTGCAGGGGGTATGGGCACCGGGGAGCTGTTTTTT. Together with reference TRBV9 and TRBJ2-2, the CDR3 gives the full variable domain: DSGVTQTPKHLITATGQRVTLRCSPRSGDLSVYWYQQSLDQGLQFLIQYYNGEERAKGNILERFSAQQFPDLHSELNLSSLELGDSALYFCASSAGGMGTGELFFGEGSRLTVL.

The chain recombines TRBV2 with TRBJ2-2, with 10 positions matching TRBD1. This CDR3 has 15 residues. J gave up 4 bases and V 7 bases, and 6 bases lay outside the gene matches. The germline CDR1 and CDR2 sequences are SNHLY and FYNNEI. CDR3 residues: CASTWGQGRTGELFF. The CDR3, as DNA: TGTGCCAGCACATGGGGACAGGGGCGCACCGGGGAGCTGTTTTTT.

The V and J genes are TRBV29-1 and TRBJ2-7, with D possibly matching TRBD2 (6 bases). CDR1 and CDR2 (germline): SQVTM, ANQGSEA. The V end was cut by 5 bases, the J end by 5 bases, with 7 bases between. The CDR3 sequence is 10 residues long. DNA of the CDR3: TGCAGCGTTCGGAGGGACGAGCAGTACTTC. This codes for CSVRRDEQYF.

The J gene is TRBJ2-1, the V gene TRBV9; a possible D gene is TRBD1 (6 bases). CDR1 is SGDLS, CDR2 YYNGEE, per germline. V was clipped by 10 bases and J by 9 bases, with 23 bases between them. This CDR3 comprises 14 residues. The CDR3 nucleotides read TGTGCCGGGTCGACAGGTTGGTCGTCGGCTGAGCAGTTCTTC. Protein sequence: CAGSTGWSSAEQFF.

This chain connects TRBV13 to TRBJ1-2; D might be TRBD1 (6 bases). Trimming cost V 4 bases and J 1 base, with 13 bases left between them. Germline values: CDR1 PRHDT, CDR2 FYEKMQ (reference sequence). The CDR3 consists of 15 residues. The CDR3 DNA sequence: TGTGCCAGCAGCTCCGGCTCAGGGGTTAACTATGGCTACACCTTC. Translating it yields CASSSGSGVNYGYTF.

The chain has TRBV7-6 and TRBJ2-1; tentative D call: TRBD2 (5 bases). V was cut by 1 base and J by 7 bases, with 14 bases left in between. There are 15 residues in the CDR3. Germline CDR1 SGHVS, CDR2 FNYEAQ. CDR3 coding DNA: TGTGCCAGCAGCTTAGATGGGGTAGGCGGGAATGAGCAGTTCTTC. It specifies CASSLDGVGGNEQFF.

V usage is TRBV4-1 and J usage is TRBJ1-1; D uncertain. There are 17 residues in the CDR3. Germline values: CDR1 MGHRA, CDR2 YSYEKL. Trimming stripped 3 bases from V and 2 bases from J, with 19 bases between. The CDR3 coding sequence is TGCGCCAGCAGCCAGGGTGGGTTGGCAGGAAGAAACACTGAAGCTTTCTTT. This translates into CASSQGGLAGRNTEAFF.

This sequence joins TRBV6-1 and TRBJ2-7; TRBD2 agrees at 11 bases. The CDR3 sequence is 14 residues long. V gave up 8 bases and J gave up 2 bases; unmatched junction bases: 5. The germline CDR1 and CDR2 sequences are MNHNS and SASEGT. In nucleotides, the CDR3 is TGTGCCAGCGATAGCGGGGGGGCTCCCTACGAGCAGTACTTC. It translates to CASDSGGAPYEQYF.

The chain has TRBV6-1 and TRBJ2-7; 7 bases are shared with TRBD2. The CDR3 sequence is 15 residues long. V lost 4 bases, J lost 1 base, and 7 bases stayed unmatched. Germline-derived CDR1 and CDR2 are MNHNS and SASEGT. The CDR3 loop reads CASSGGRALSYEQYF. The DNA for the CDR3 is TGTGCCAGCAGTGGAGGGAGGGCTCTTTCCTACGAGCAGTACTTC.

The chain employs TRBV11-2 and TRBJ2-5; 8 bases line up with TRBD2. Germline CDR1 SGHAT, CDR2 FQNNGV. This CDR3 comprises 15 residues. The V and J ends lost 1 base and 5 bases, in that order; junction bases with no gene match: 6. CDR3 DNA: TGTGCCAGCAGCTTAGCGGGGGGGGCTGGGGAGACCCAGTACTTC. The encoded protein is CASSLAGGAGETQYF.

This clone was seen a few times. The chain recombines TRBV29-1 with TRBJ2-7, with a tentative D call TRBD1 (5 bases). The V and J ends lost 3 bases and 7 bases respectively, with 19 bases between them. The CDR3 is 14 residues long. The germline V gene encodes CDR1 SQVTM and CDR2 ANQGSEA. This CDR3 is CSVDFGHGNEEQYF. The CDR3 nucleotides read TGCAGCGTTGACTTCGGACACGGTAATGAAGAGCAGTACTTC.

The chain uses TRBV19 and TRBJ1-2; D remains unclear. V lost 1 base to trimming and J lost 3 bases, with 9 bases between them. This CDR3 comprises 14 residues. In germline, CDR1 is LNHDA, CDR2 SQIVND (reference sequence). Here the CDR3 reads CASSIVGLDYGYTF. The CDR3, as DNA: TGTGCCAGTAGTATAGTCGGTTTAGACTATGGCTACACCTTC.

This clone was seen a single time. The V gene is TRBV10-3, the J gene TRBJ1-5; TRBD1 matches at 9 bases. The CDR3 runs 13 residues. Per germline, CDR1 ENHRY and CDR2 SYGVKD. J gave up 3 bases and V 10 bases, and 4 bases lay outside the gene matches. In DNA form, the CDR3 reads TGTGCCACTAGGGACAGGGACAATCAGCCCCAGCATTTT. Translating gives CATRDRDNQPQHF.

Note on this clone: One junction end disagrees with the germline gene, perhaps due to a read error. The chain recombines TRBV18 with TRBJ2-7, with 13 bases lining up with TRBD2. Germline V gene lookup returns CDR1 KGHSH and CDR2 LQKENI. The CDR3 length is 15 residues. The CDR3 sequence is CASSPQGLAGNEQYF. DNA for the CDR3: TGTGCCAGCTCGCCACAGGGACTAGCGGGAAACGAGCAGTACTTC.

The chain combines TRBV5-1 with TRBJ2-1, with D maybe TRBD2 (5 bases). Germline V gene lookup returns CDR1 SGHRS and CDR2 YFSETQ. With 0 bases removed from V and 4 bases from J, the gap between germline ends came to 11 bases. The CDR3 covers 15 residues. The CDR3 bases are TGCGCCAGCAGCTTGGACGGACTTATGTACAATGAGCAGTTCTTC. Translating gives CASSLDGLMYNEQFF.

The rearrangement joins TRBV19 to TRBJ2-7; TRBD1 agrees at 8 bases. The CDR3 loop spans 11 amino acids. V lost 7 bases to trimming and J lost 7 bases; unmatched junction nucleotides: 3. CDR1 and CDR2 from the germline V gene are LNHDA and SQIVND (reference sequence). The CDR3 region is CASKTGVEQYF. Here the CDR3 DNA reads TGTGCCAGTAAGACAGGGGTGGAGCAGTACTTC.

V is TRBV10-3 and J is TRBJ2-5; 9 bases line up with TRBD2. The trim removed 10 bases at V and 0 bases at J, leaving 3 bases unmatched. The CDR3 length is 13 residues. The germline CDR1 and CDR2 sequences are ENHRY and SYGVKD. The CDR3 protein is CATRLADQETQYF. The CDR3 DNA reads TGTGCCACCAGACTAGCGGACCAAGAGACCCAGTACTTC.

On this clone itself: The junction differs from germline at one of its ends, possibly a read error. The chain links TRBV28 to TRBJ1-6; D perhaps matches TRBD1 (6 bases). CDR3 length equals 17 residues. The germline V gene encodes CDR1 MDHEN and CDR2 SYDVKM. This CDR3 reads CASSLRQASSNNSPLHF. In DNA, the CDR3 is TGTGCCAGCAGTTTGAGACAGGCTTCCTCCAATAATTCACCCCTCCACTTT.

The chain combines TRBV5-1 with TRBJ2-5; TRBD2 aligns across 11 bases. Germline lookup yields CDR1 SGHRS and CDR2 YFSETQ. The CDR3 length is 15 residues. The J segment lost 5 bases and the V segment lost 4 bases, leaving 7 bases of the junction unmatched. The CDR3 sequence: CASSGTSGSGETQYF. The CDR3 region has the DNA TGCGCCAGCAGCGGAACTAGCGGGAGTGGGGAGACCCAGTACTTC.

The CDR3 DNA sequence: TGTGCCAGCAGTGCTAGCGGGGCGACAGATACGCAGTATTTT. This gives the protein CASSASGATDTQYF. This chain connects TRBV6-4 to TRBJ2-3; 9 bases are shared with TRBD2. Trimming at V came to 4 bases and at J to 3 bases, leaving 2 bases not matched to a gene. This CDR3 comprises 14 residues. The germline V gene encodes CDR1 MRHNA and CDR2 SNTAGT.